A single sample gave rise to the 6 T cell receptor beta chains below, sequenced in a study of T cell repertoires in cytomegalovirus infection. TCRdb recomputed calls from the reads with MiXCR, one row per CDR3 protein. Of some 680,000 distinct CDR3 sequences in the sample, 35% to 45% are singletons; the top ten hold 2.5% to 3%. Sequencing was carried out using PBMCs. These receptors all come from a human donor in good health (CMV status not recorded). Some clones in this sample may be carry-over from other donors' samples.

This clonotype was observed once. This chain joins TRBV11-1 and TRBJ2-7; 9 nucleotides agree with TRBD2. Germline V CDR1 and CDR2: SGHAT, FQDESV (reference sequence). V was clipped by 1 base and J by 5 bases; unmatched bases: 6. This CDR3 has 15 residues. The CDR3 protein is CASSLEAGGDNEQYF. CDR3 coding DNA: TGTGCCAGCAGCTTAGAAGCGGGAGGTGATAACGAGCAGTACTTC.

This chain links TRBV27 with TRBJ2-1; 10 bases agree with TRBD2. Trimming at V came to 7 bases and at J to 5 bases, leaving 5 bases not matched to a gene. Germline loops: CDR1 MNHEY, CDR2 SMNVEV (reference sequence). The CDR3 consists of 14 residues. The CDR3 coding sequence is TGTGCCAGCACCAGCCTAGCGGGAGACAATGAGCAGTTCTTC. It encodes CASTSLAGDNEQFF.

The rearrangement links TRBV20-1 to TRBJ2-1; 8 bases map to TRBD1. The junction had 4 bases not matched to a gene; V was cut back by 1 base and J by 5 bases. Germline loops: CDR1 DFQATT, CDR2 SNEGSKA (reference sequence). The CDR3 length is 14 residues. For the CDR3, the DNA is TGCAGTGCTAGAGTCGGACAGGGAAACAATGAGCAGTTCTTC. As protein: CSARVGQGNNEQFF.

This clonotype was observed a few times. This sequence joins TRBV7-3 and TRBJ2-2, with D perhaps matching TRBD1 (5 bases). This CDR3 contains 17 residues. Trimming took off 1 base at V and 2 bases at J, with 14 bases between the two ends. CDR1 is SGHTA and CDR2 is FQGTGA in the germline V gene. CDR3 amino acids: CASSLSPLTANTGELFF. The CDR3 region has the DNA TGTGCCAGCAGCTTAAGCCCCCTGACAGCTAACACCGGGGAGCTGTTTTTT.

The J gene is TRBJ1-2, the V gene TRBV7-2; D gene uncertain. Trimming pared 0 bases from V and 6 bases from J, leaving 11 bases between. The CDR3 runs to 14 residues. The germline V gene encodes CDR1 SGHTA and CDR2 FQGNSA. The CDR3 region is CASSLASGGDGYTF. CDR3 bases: TGTGCCAGCAGCTTAGCCTCGGGTGGGGATGGCTACACCTTC.

The CDR3 is CASSQAGRGSGNTIYF. DNA of the CDR3: TGTGCCAGCAGCCAAGCTGGGAGGGGCTCTGGAAACACCATATATTTT. This chain links TRBV14 with TRBJ1-3, with D maybe TRBD1 (5 bases). The germline CDR1 and CDR2 sequences are SGHDN and FVKESK. CDR3 size: 16 residues. V dropped 1 base and J dropped 0 bases, with 10 bases sitting between them.